This T cell receptor beta chain was identified during a study of T cell clones after liver transplantation. Background on the study: Without induction therapy, subjects received standard immunosuppression until 12-24 months post-transplant.

CDR3 length: 15 residues. Trimming at V came to 4 bases and at J to 2 bases, leaving 2 bases not matched to a gene. Germline CDR1 reads SGHRS; CDR2 reads YFSETQ. Sequencing used immunoSEQ multiplex PCR; TCRdb keeps in-frame clones, though not all of them. The profile shows about 33,000 clones, 90% to 95% of them singletons. The sample here was CD8+ T cells from blood, taken 12 months after liver transplant. The clonotype originates from a human patient who received a liver transplant. Some T cells could come from the graft donor. The chain links TRBV5-1 to TRBJ2-7; TRBD2 agrees at 14 bases. DNA for the CDR3: TGCGCCAGCAGCGCGGGACTAGCGGGAGCCTACGAGCAGTACTTC. Translation gives CASSAGLAGAYEQYF.